A selection of T cell receptor beta chains follows, all from one sample in a study of T-cell memory formation after mild COVID-19. MiXCR, applied by TCRdb to the 5' RACE reads, yields one record per CDR3 protein. The sample yields more than 80,000 distinct CDR3 sequences, approximately 13% seen once. Sequencing was carried out using PBMCs or a T cell subset sorted from them (not recorded which). The receptors were sampled from an adult woman who had mild COVID-19 (a few samples of this study predate the infection). Cell type and time point are not known. CDR3s include the opening cysteine and the closing phenylalanine or tryptophan. The D gene is left open where the match is weak. A clone size is listed for some rows: how often the clone was seen (once, few, many), or a class if it is expanded.

J	D	V	size	DNA	CDR3
TRBJ2-3	TRBD2	TRBV9	-	TGTGCCAGCAGCCCGACCTCGGGACTAGATTTGCAGTATTTT	CASSPTSGLDLQYF
TRBJ2-7	TRBD1	TRBV7-6	many	TGTGCCAGCAGCTTAGGGGACAGGGGCTACGAGCAGTACTTC	CASSLGDRGYEQYF
TRBJ2-7	TRBD1	TRBV5-1	few	TGCGCCAGCAGCTTGGGACAGGGTAACTACGAGCAGTACTTC	CASSLGQGNYEQYF
TRBJ2-3	TRBD2	TRBV28	-	TGTGCCAGCAGTTTACACGGGAGGACAGATACGCAGTATTTT	CASSLHGRTDTQYF
TRBJ2-3	-	TRBV5-1	-	TGCGCCAGCAGTGAGGTAGGAGGCTTCGCAGATACGCAGTATTTT	CASSEVGGFADTQYF
TRBJ2-3	-	TRBV5-1	-	TGCGCCAGCAGCTTAACGGCGGGCGCAAATACAGATACGCAGTATTTT	CASSLTAGANTDTQYF
TRBJ1-5	-	TRBV24-1	many	TGTGCCACCAATTATATGGGCGCCAGGGAGCCCCAGCATTTT	CATNYMGAREPQHF
TRBJ2-3	TRBD2	TRBV19	few	TGTGCCAGTAGTATGCTGACTAGCGGAGATACGCAGTATTTT	CASSMLTSGDTQYF
TRBJ1-1	-	TRBV7-8	-	TGTGCCAGCAGCTTAGAGCCCCGGACTCCTGAAGAAGCTTTCTTT	CASSLEPRTPEEAFF
TRBJ2-2	TRBD2	TRBV4-2	-	TGTGCCAGCAGCCAAGAGGAGGGAGGACTAGCGGCCACCGGGGAGCTGTTTTTT	CASSQEEGGLAATGELFF
TRBJ2-7	TRBD1	TRBV5-1	-	TGCGCCAGCAGAACGGGACAGGCCTACGAGCAGTACTTC	CASRTGQAYEQYF
TRBJ2-3	-	TRBV12-3/TRBV12-4	-	TGTGCCAGCAGAAGGACAGTGAGCACATATACGCAGTATTTT	CASRRTVSTYTQYF
TRBJ2-1	TRBD2	TRBV3-1	few	TGTGCCAGCAGCCAAGAATTTTTAGCGGGGGGCGGGTGGAATGAGCAGTTCTTC	CASSQEFLAGGGWNEQFF
TRBJ2-3	-	TRBV9	-	TGTGCCAGCAGCGTGTCCGGGAACACAGATACGCAGTATTTT	CASSVSGNTDTQYF
TRBJ2-1	-	TRBV24-1	few	TGTGCCACCCGGGGTGACAGCTCCTACAATGAGCAGTTCTTC	CATRGDSSYNEQFF
TRBJ2-3	-	TRBV2	few	TGTGCCAGCAGTGAAGCGCTTCTAGCCGAAGGGGGGGCAGATACGCAGTATTTT	CASSEALLAEGGADTQYF
TRBJ2-1	TRBD1	TRBV6-5	-	TGTGCCAGCAGTATCGACAGGGCGTCCTACAATGAGCAGTTCTTC	CASSIDRASYNEQFF
TRBJ2-3	TRBD1	TRBV5-1	many	TGCGCCAGCAGCTTAGGACAGGGCAGCACAGATACGCAGTATTTT	CASSLGQGSTDTQYF
TRBJ2-3	TRBD2	TRBV5-8	few	TGTGCCAGCAGCTTGTCGGCTAGCGGGGCCACAGATACGCAGTATTTT	CASSLSASGATDTQYF
TRBJ1-5	-	TRBV20-1	few	TGCAGTGCTAGGGACTCTCGTGACGGAGGCTATCAGCCCCAGCATTTT	CSARDSRDGGYQPQHF
TRBJ2-2	-	TRBV9	-	TGTGCCAGCAGCGTAGAGGCAGGGGCCACCGGGGAGCTGTTTTTT	CASSVEAGATGELFF
TRBJ2-1	TRBD1	TRBV7-2	many	TGTGCCAGCAGCTTCTACTTCCGGGACAGGGGAGACAATGAGCAGTTCTTC	CASSFYFRDRGDNEQFF
TRBJ1-5	-	TRBV12-3/TRBV12-4	few	TGTGCCAGCAGTTTCGTTGCGGGGGCCTCGATAGGCAATCAGCCCCAGCATTTT	CASSFVAGASIGNQPQHF
TRBJ1-2	-	TRBV6-2/TRBV6-3	-	TGTGCCAGCAGTTACGTCCTTCAGGGGAACTATGGCTACACCTTC	CASSYVLQGNYGYTF
TRBJ1-2	-	TRBV3-1	few	TGTGCCAGCAGCCAAGACCTCGGGGAGAAAGATGGCTACACCTTC	CASSQDLGEKDGYTF
TRBJ2-1	TRBD1	TRBV12-3/TRBV12-4	-	TGTGCCAGCAGTCCTGGGACAGGGGGCCAGGGGGGCTCCTACAATGAGCAGTTCTTC	CASSPGTGGQGGSYNEQFF
TRBJ2-3	-	TRBV11-2	-	TGTGCCAGCAGCCGCATCTCAGGTCCGGGAGATACGCAGTATTTT	CASSRISGPGDTQYF
TRBJ1-1	-	TRBV30	few	TGTGCCTGGAGTGGGGGCAACACTTACACTGAAGCTTTCTTT	CAWSGGNTYTEAFF
TRBJ2-2	-	TRBV9	-	TGTGCCAGCAGCCCCCACCGGAGCGGTGGCGGGGAGCTGTTTTTT	CASSPHRSGGGELFF